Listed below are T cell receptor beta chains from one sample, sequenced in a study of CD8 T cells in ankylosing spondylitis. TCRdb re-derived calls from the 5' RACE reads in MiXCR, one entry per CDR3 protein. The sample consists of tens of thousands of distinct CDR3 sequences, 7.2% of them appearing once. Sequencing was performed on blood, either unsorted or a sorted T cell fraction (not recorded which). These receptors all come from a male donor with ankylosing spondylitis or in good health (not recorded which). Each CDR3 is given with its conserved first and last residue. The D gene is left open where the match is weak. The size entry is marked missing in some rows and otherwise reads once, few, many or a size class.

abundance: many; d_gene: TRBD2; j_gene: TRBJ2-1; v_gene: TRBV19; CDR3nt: TGTGCCAGTAGTATGGGAGGGCCGTCAAGGAATGAGCAGTTCTTC; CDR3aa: CASSMGGPSRNEQFF
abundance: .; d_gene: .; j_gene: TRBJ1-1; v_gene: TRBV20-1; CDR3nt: TGCAGTGCTAGACTTCTTCTGGAGCTGAACACTGAAGCTTTCTTT; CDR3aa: CSARLLLELNTEAFF
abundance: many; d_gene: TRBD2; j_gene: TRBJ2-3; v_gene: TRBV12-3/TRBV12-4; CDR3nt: TGTGCCAGCAGCGCCCAAACTAGCGGGAGAACGCAGTATTTT; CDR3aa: CASSAQTSGRTQYF
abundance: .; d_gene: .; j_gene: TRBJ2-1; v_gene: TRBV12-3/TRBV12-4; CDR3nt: TGTGCCAGCAGTCCAAACCGATGGAATGAGCAGTTCTTC; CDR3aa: CASSPNRWNEQFF
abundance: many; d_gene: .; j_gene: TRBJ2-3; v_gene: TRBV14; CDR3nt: TGTGCCAGCAGCCTTAGTTACAGGTCTAGCACAGATACGCAGTATTTT; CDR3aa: CASSLSYRSSTDTQYF
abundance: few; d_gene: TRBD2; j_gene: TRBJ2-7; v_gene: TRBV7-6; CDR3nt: TGTGCCAGCAGTCGGACTAGCGGGAGGGCCGAGCAGTACTTC; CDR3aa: CASSRTSGRAEQYF
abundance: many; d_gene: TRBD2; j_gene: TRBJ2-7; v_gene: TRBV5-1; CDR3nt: TGCGCCAGCAGCTTGGATCTGCTAGCGGAGGACTACGAGCAGTACTTC; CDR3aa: CASSLDLLAEDYEQYF
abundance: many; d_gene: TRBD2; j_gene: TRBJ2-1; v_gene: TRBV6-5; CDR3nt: TGTGCCAGCAGTTACTTCCGGGAGGGCAACAATGAGCAGTTCTTC; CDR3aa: CASSYFREGNNEQFF
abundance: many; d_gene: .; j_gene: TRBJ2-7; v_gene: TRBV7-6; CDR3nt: TGTGCCAGCAGCGCCCTAGATTCACTCTTGTCCGAGCAGTACTTC; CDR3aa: CASSALDSLLSEQYF
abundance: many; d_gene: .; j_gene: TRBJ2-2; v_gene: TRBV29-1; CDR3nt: TGCAGTATAAGGAACACCGGGGAGCTGTTTTTT; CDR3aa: CSIRNTGELFF
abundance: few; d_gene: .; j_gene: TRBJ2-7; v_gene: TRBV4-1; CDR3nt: TGCGCCAGCAGCCAAGAAATCTCGTACGAGCAGTACTTC; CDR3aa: CASSQEISYEQYF
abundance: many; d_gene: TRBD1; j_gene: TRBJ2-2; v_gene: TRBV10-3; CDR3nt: TGTGCCTCCAGGGGGCCCTTGAACACCGGGGAGCTGTTTTTT; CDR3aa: CASRGPLNTGELFF
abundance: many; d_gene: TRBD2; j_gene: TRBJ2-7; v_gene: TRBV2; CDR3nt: TGTGCCAGCTCTACGCACCCCGGGACTAGCGGCCCCTACGAGCAGTACTTC; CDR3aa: CASSTHPGTSGPYEQYF
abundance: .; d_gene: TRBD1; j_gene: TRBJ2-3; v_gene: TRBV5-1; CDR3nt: TGCGCCAGCAGCATACAGGGGGCCGCGAGCACAGATACGCAGTATTTT; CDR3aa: CASSIQGAASTDTQYF
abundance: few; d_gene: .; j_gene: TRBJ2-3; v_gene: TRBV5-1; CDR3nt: TGCGCCAGCAGCTTGAGCGGCGGGATGATTAGCACAGATACGCAGTATTTT; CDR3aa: CASSLSGGMISTDTQYF
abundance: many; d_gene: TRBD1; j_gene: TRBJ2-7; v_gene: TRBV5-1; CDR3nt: TGCGCCAGCAGCTCCGACAGGGGGTTAAGCTACGAGCAGTACTTC; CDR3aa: CASSSDRGLSYEQYF
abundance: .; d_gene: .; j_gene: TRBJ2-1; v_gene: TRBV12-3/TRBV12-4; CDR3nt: TGTGCCAGCCCCCCTAAGAATGAGCAGTTCTTC; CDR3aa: CASPPKNEQFF
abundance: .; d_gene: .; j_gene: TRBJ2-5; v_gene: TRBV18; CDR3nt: TGTGCCAGCTCACCAGCCCAAGAGACCCAGTACTTC; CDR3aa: CASSPAQETQYF
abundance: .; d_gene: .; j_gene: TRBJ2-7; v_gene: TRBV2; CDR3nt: TGTGCCAGCAGTGAAGGGGCAGCTTTCTACGAGCAGTACTTC; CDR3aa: CASSEGAAFYEQYF
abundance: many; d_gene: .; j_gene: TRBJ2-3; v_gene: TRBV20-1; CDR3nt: TGCAGTGCTTCGGGACGGGGATTTCAGTTAGATACGCAGTATTTT; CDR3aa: CSASGRGFQLDTQYF
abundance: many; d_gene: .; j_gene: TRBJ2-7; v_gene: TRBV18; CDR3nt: TGTGCCAGCTCACCCAGGGGGGTTTTGGACGAGCAGTACTTC; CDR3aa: CASSPRGVLDEQYF
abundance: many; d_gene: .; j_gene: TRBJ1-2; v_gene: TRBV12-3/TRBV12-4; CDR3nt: TGTGCCAGCAGTCCCCCGGGGGACATTATTCGCTACACCTTC; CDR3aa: CASSPPGDIIRYTF
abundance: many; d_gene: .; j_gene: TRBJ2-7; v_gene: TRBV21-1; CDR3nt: TGTGCCAGCAGCAAAGGGAGCGGGAGAAGCTACGAGCAGTACTTC; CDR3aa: CASSKGSGRSYEQYF
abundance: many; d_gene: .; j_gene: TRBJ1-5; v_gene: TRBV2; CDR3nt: TGTGCCAGCAGTGAAGTGGCGCGAGGTTGGCCCCAGCATTTT; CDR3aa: CASSEVARGWPQHF
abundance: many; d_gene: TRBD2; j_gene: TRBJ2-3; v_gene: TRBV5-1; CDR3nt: TGCGCCAGCAGCTTGCCTAGCGGGAGAAGCACAGATACGCAGTATTTT; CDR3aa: CASSLPSGRSTDTQYF
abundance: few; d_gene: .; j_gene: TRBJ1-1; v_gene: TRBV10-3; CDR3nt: TGTGCCATCACCGCGGACAGCGGGATCACTGAAGCTTTCTTT; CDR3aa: CAITADSGITEAFF
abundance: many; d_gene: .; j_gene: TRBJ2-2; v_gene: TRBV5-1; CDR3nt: TGCGCCAGCAGATACACGAGGGACTTGAACACCGGGGAGCTGTTTTTT; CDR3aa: CASRYTRDLNTGELFF
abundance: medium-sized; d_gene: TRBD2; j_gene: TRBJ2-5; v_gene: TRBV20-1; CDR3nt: TGCAGTGCAACGACTAGCGGGAAGGGAGAGGAGACCCAGTACTTC; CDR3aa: CSATTSGKGEETQYF
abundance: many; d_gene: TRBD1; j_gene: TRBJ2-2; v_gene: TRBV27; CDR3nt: TGTGCCAGCAGACTCACAGGGGGCGGAAGAACCGGGGAGCTGTTTTTT; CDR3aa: CASRLTGGGRTGELFF
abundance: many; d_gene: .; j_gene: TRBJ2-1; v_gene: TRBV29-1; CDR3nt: TGCAGCGTTGAAACAGTTTACAACGAGCAGTTCTTC; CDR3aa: CSVETVYNEQFF
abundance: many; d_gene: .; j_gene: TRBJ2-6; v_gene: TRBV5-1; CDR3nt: TGCGCCAGCAGCTTGGACCCGGCAGGGGCCAACGTCCTGACTTTC; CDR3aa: CASSLDPAGANVLTF
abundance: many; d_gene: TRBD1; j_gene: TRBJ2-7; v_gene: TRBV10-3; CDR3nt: TGTGCCATCAGTACCCCGGGACAGGGTGGCGAGCAGTACTTC; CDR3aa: CAISTPGQGGEQYF
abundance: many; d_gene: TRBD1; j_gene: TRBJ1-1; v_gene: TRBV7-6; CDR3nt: TGTGCCAGCAGTTCACAGGGGGGGGCCACTGAAGCTTTCTTT; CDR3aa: CASSSQGGATEAFF
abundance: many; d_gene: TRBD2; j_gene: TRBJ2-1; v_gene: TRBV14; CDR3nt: TGTGCCAGCAGAAGAACTAGCGGGGCCGTGAATGAGCAGTTCTTC; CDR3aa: CASRRTSGAVNEQFF
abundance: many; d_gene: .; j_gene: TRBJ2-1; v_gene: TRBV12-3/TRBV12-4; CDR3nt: TGTGCCAGCAGTCGGGGAGTCAATGAGCAGTTCTTC; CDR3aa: CASSRGVNEQFF
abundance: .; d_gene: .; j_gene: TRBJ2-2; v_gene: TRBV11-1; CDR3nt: TGTGCCAGCAGCTCCTTCGCCGGGGAGCTGTTTTTT; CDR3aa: CASSSFAGELFF
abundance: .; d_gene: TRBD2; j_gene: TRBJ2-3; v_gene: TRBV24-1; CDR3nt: TGTGCCACCAGCGGACGGACCAGCGGGGACTTCACAGATACGCAGTATTTT; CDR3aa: CATSGRTSGDFTDTQYF
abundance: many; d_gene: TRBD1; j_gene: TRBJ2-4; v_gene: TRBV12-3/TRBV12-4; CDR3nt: TGTGCCAGCACCGCCGAGGGACAGGGGGTCGACATTCAGTACTTC; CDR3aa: CASTAEGQGVDIQYF
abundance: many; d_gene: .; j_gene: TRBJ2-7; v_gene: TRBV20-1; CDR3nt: TGCAGTGCACCGGACCGCACGGAAGAGCAGTACTTC; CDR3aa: CSAPDRTEEQYF
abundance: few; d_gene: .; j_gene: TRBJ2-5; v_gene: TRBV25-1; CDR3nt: TGTGCCAGCAGTGACAGTCGGGGGTCTCAAGAGACCCAGTACTTC; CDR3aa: CASSDSRGSQETQYF
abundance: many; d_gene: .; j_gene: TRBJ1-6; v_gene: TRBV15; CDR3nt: TGTGCCACCCAACAGGTTTATAATTCACCCCTCCACTTT; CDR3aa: CATQQVYNSPLHF
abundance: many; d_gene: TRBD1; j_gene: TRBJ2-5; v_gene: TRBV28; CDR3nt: TGTGCCAGCAGCTCCGGACAGGGGGGTTTTGAGACCCAGTACTTC; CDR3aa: CASSSGQGGFETQYF
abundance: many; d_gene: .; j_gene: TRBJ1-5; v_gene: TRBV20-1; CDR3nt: TGCAGTGCCCTGCGGGGGCCCGGCAATCAGCCCCAGCATTTT; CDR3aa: CSALRGPGNQPQHF
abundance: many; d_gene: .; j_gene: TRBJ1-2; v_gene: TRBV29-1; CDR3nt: TGCAGCGCCGATAGGGATGGCTACACCTTC; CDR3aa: CSADRDGYTF